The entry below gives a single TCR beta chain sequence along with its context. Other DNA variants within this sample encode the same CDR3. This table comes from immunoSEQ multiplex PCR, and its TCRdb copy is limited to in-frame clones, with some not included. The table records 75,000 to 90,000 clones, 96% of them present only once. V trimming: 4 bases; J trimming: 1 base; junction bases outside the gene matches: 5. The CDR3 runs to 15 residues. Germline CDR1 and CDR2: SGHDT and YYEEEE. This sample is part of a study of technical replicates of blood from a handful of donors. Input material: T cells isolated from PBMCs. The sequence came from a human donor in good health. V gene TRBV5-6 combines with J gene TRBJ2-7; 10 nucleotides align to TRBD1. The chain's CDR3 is CASSPGTGVSYEQYF. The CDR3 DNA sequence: TGTGCCAGCAGCCCCGGGACAGGGGTTTCCTACGAGCAGTACTTC.